This paragraph reports one T cell receptor (beta chain). 13 Jbeta primers and 60 Vbeta primers were used for the PCR. Sequenced by immunoSEQ multiplex PCR; TCRdb stores in-frame clones only, minus some. Of approximately 160,000 clones in the sample, 75% to 80% were seen once. The data derive from a study of cytomegalovirus exposure and HLA in healthy donors. The CDR3 extends over 16 amino acids. Germline values: CDR1 SGHDT, CDR2 YYEEEE. V gave up 4 bases and J gave up 2 bases; unmatched junction bases: 8. The chain couples TRBV5-6 to TRBJ2-3; TRBD1 matches at 9 bases. Sequencing was performed on PBMCs. The receptor was isolated from a woman aged 40 to 55 in good health and CMV-seropositive. The CDR3 region is CASSRGTGNPTDTQYF. Here the CDR3 DNA reads TGTGCCAGCAGCCGCGGGACAGGGAACCCCACAGATACGCAGTATTTT.